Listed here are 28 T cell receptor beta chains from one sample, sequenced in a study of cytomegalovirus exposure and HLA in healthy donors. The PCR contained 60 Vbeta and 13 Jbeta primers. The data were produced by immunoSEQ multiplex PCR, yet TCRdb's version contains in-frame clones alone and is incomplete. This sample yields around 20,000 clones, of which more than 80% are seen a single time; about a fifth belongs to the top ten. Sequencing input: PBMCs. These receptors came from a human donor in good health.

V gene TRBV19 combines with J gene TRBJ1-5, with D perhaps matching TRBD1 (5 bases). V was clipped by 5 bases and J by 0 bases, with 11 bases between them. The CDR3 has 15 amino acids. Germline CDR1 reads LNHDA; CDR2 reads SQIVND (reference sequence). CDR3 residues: CASSRGRNSNQPQHF. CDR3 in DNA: TGTGCCAGTAGTCGGGGGAGAAATAGCAATCAGCCCCAGCATTTT. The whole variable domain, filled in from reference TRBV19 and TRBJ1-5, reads DGGITQSPKYLFRKEGQNVTLSCEQNLNHDAMYWYRQDPGQGLRLIYYSQIVNDFQKGDIAEGYSVSREKKESFPLTVTSAQKNPTAFYLCASSRGRNSNQPQHFGDGTRLSIL.

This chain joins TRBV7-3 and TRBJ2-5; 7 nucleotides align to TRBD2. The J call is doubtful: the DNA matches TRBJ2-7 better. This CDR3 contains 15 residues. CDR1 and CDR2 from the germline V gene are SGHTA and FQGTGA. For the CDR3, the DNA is TGTGCCAGCAGCTTAATGGGAGGGGAGAGTTACGAGCAGTACTTC. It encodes CASSLMGGESYEQYF.

Here the CDR3 DNA reads TGTGCCAGCAGCAAAACCTCCCTTCTAGCGGGGGGCACAGATACGCAGTATTTT. Translation gives CASSKTSLLAGGTDTQYF. The chain combines TRBV21-1 with TRBJ2-3; the table gives TRBD2 as D, unverified against the DNA. TRBV21-1 is a known pseudogene. This CDR3 is 18 amino acids long.

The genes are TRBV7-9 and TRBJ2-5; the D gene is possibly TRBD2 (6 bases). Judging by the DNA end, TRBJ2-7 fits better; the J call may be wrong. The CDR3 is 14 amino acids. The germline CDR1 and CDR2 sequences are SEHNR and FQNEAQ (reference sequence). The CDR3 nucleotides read TGTGCCAGCAGCGAACCGGGGGTGAGGTACGAGCAGTACTTC. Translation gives CASSEPGVRYEQYF.

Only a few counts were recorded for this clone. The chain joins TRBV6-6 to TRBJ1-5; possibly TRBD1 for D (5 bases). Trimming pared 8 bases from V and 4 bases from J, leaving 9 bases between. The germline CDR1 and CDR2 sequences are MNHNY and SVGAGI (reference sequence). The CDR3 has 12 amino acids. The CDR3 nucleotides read TGTGCCAGCGGCGGGGGGAATCAGCCCCAGCATTTT. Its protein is CASGGGNQPQHF.

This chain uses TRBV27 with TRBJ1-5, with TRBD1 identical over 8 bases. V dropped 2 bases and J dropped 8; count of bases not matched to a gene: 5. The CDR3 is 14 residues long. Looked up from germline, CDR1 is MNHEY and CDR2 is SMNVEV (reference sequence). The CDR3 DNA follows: TGTGCCAGCAGTTTACGACAGGGGTTTGAGCCCCAGCATTTT. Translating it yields CASSLRQGFEPQHF.

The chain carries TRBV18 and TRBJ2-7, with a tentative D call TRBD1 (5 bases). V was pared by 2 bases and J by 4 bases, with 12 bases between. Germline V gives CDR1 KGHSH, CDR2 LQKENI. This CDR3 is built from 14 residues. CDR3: CASSPGWQGYEQYF. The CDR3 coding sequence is TGTGCCAGCTCACCAGGGTGGCAGGGTTACGAGCAGTACTTC.

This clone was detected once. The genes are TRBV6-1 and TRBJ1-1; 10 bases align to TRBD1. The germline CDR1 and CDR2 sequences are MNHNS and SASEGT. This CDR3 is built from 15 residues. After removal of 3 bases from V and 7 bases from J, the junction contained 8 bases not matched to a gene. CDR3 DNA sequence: TGTGCCAGCAGTGACGGACCGGGACAGGGGATTGAAGCTTTCTTT. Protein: CASSDGPGQGIEAFF.

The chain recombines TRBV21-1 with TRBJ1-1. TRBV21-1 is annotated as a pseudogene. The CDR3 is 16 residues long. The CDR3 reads CASSKILELGGTEAFF. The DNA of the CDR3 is TGTGCCAGCAGCAAAATCCTCGAATTGGGGGGCACTGAAGCTTTCTTT.

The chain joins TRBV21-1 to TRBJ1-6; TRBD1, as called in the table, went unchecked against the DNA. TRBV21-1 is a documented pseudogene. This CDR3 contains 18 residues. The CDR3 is CASSARDRVSSYNSPLHF. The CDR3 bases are TGTGCCAGCAGCGCCAGGGACAGAGTGAGCTCCTATAATTCACCCCTCCACTTT.

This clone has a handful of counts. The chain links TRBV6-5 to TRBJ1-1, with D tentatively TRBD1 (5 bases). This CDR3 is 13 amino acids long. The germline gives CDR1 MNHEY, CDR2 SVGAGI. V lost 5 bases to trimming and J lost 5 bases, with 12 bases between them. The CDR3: CASSGAGWTEAFF. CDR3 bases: TGTGCCAGCAGTGGGGCAGGGTGGACTGAAGCTTTCTTT.

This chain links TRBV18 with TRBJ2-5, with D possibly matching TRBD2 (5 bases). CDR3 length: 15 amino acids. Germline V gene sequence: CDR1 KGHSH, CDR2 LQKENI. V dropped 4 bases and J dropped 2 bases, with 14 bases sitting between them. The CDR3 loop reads CASSHPHGSQETQYF. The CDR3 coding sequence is TGTGCCAGCTCACACCCCCATGGGAGTCAAGAGACCCAGTACTTC.

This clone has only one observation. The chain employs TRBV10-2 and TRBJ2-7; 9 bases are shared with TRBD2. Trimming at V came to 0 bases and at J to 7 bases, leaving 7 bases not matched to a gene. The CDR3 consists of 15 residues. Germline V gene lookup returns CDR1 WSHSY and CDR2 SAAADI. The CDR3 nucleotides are TGCGCCAGCAGTGAGTCGGGGACTAGCAGGAGAGAGCAGTACTTC. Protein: CASSESGTSRREQYF.

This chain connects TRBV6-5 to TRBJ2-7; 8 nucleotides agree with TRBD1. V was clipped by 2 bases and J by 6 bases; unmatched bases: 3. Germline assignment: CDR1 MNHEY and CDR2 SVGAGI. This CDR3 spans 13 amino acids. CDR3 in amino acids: CASSYDRGREQYF. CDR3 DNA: TGTGCCAGCAGTTACGACAGGGGCCGCGAGCAGTACTTC.

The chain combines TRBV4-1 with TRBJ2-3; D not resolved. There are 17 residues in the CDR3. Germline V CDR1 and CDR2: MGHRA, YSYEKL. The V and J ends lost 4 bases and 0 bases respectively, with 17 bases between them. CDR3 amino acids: CASSLRLLLTSTDTQYF. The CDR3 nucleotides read TGCGCCAGCAGCCTCCGACTGCTACTAACTAGCACAGATACGCAGTATTTT.

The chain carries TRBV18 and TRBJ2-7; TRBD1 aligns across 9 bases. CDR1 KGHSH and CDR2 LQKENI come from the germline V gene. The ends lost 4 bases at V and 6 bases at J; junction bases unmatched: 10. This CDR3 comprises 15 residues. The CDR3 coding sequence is TGTGCCAGCTCACAGGACAGGGGCCGGTTGGGCGAGCAGTACTTC. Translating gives CASSQDRGRLGEQYF.

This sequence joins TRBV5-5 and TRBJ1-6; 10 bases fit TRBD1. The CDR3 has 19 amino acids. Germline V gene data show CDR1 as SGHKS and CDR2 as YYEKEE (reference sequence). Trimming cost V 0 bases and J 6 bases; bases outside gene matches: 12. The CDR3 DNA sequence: TGTGCCAGCAGCTTGGTCCGGACAGGGGGGAGAGGCCTTAATTCACCCCTCCACTTT. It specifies CASSLVRTGGRGLNSPLHF.

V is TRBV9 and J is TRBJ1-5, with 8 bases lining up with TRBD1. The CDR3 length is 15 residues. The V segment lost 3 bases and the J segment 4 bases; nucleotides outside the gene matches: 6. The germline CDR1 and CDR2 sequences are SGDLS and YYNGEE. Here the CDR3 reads CASSDGDRFNQPQHF. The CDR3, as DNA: TGTGCCAGCAGCGATGGGGACAGGTTTAATCAGCCCCAGCATTTT.

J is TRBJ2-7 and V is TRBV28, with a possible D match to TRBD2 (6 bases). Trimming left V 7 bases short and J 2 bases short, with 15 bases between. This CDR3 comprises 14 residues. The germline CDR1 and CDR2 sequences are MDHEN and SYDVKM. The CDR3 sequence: CASTPGTFPYEQYF. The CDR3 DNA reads TGTGCCAGCACACCCGGGACTTTCCCCTACGAGCAGTACTTC. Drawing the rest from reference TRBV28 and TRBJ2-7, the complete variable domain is DVKVTQSSRYLVKRTGEKVFLECVQDMDHENMFWYRQDPGLGLRLIYFSYDVKMKEKGDIPEGYSVSREKKERFSLILESASTNQTSMYLCASTPGTFPYEQYFGPGTRLTVT.

The CDR3: CAISPPGDYEQYF. The DNA of the CDR3 is TGTGCCATCAGCCCGCCGGGAGACTACGAGCAGTACTTC. V usage is TRBV10-3 and J usage is TRBJ2-7; the D gene is possibly TRBD2 (6 bases). Between the trimmed V and J ends, which lost 6 bases and 3 bases, there was a span of 12 bases. The CDR3 extends over 13 amino acids. CDR1 and CDR2 from the germline V gene are ENHRY and SYGVKD.

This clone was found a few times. CDR3 residues: CASSLGGHSQGYEQYF. Here the CDR3 DNA reads TGTGCCAGCAGCTTGGGGGGACACTCCCAGGGCTACGAGCAGTACTTC. The chain recombines TRBV5-4 with TRBJ2-7; TRBD1 might be the D (6 bases). The CDR3 contains 16 residues. Trimming cost V 0 bases and J 3 bases, with 16 bases left between them. The V gene's germline CDR1 is SGHNT and CDR2 YYREEE (reference sequence). Complete variable domain (other parts from reference TRBV5-4 and TRBJ2-7): ETGVTQSPTHLIKTRGQQVTLRCSSQSGHNTVSWYQQALGQGPQFIFQYYREEENGRGNFPPRFSGLQFPNYSSELNVNALELDDSALYLCASSLGGHSQGYEQYFGPGTRLTVT.

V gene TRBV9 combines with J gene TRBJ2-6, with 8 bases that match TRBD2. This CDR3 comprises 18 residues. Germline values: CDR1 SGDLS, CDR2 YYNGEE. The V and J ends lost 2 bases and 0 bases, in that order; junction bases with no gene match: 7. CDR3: CASSVVGLESSGANVLTF. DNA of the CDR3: TGTGCCAGCAGCGTCGTGGGACTAGAGAGCTCTGGGGCCAACGTCCTGACTTTC.

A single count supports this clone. The CDR3 nucleotides read TGTGCCAGCAGTTTCGGGACAGGGCACTATGGCTACACCTTC. As protein: CASSFGTGHYGYTF. V usage is TRBV27 and J usage is TRBJ1-2; 9 bases agree with TRBD1. CDR1 MNHEY and CDR2 SMNVEV come from the germline V gene (reference sequence). Unmatched junction bases numbered 2, after V lost 3 bases and J lost 3 bases. The CDR3 has 14 residues.

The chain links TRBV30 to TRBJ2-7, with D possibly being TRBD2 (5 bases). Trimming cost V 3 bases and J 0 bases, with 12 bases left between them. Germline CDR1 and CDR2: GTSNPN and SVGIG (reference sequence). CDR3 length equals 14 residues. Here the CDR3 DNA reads TGTGCCTGGAGCGTAGTCGGAGGCTCCTACGAGCAGTACTTC. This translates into CAWSVVGGSYEQYF.

The CDR3 spells CAWSGTTRGYTF. The CDR3, as DNA: TGTGCCTGGAGCGGGACAACGCGGGGCTACACCTTC. This chain uses TRBV30 with TRBJ1-2; tentative D call: TRBD1 (6 bases). V was cut by 3 bases and J by 8 bases, with 13 bases left in between. In germline, CDR1 is GTSNPN, CDR2 SVGIG (reference sequence). The CDR3 covers 12 residues.

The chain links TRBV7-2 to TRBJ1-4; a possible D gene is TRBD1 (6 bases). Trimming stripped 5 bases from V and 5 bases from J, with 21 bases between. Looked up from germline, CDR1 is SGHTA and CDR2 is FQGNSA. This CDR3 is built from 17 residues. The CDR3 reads CASSPTGGAALNEKLFF. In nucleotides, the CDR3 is TGTGCCAGCAGCCCGACTGGGGGGGCAGCCCTAAATGAAAAACTGTTTTTT. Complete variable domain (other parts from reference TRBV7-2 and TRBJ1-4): GAGVSQSPSNKVTEKGKDVELRCDPISGHTALYWYRQSLGQGLEFLIYFQGNSAPDKSGLPSDRFSAERTGGSVSTLTIQRTQQEDSAVYLCASSPTGGAALNEKLFFGSGTQLSVL.

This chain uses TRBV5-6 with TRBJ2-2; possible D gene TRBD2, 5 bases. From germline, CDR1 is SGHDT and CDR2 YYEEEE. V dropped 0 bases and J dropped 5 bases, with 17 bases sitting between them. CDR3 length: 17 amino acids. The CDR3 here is CASSLGGFPGETGELFF. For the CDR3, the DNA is TGTGCCAGCAGCTTGGGCGGCTTCCCCGGGGAGACCGGGGAGCTGTTTTTT. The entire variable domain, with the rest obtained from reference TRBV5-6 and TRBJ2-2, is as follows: DAGVTQSPTHLIKTRGQQVTLRCSPKSGHDTVSWYQQALGQGPQFIFQYYEEEERQRGNFPDRFSGHQFPNYSSELNVNALLLGDSALYLCASSLGGFPGETGELFFGEGSRLTVL.

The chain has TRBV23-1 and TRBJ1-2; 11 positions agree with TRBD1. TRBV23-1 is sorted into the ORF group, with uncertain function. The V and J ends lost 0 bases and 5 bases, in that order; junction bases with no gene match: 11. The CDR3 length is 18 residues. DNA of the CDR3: TGCGCCAGCAGTCAATCGCCTAAGGACAGGGGGCCCCTGTATGGCTACACCTTC. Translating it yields CASSQSPKDRGPLYGYTF.